One sample yielded the 21 T cell receptor beta chains listed below, sequenced in a study of CD8+ T cells in alopecia areata. RNA, once extracted, was reverse transcribed into cDNA for use as the sequencing template. Profiling relied on immunoSEQ multiplex PCR, and the TCRdb table lists in-frame clones only, not all of them. This repertoire holds 290,000 or so clones, and none appear only once. CD4, CD8alpha, NKG2D, NKG2ACE and other markers guided sorting of pooled cutaneous lymph node cells. Sequencing was performed on CD4+ T cells sorted from a lymph node. These receptor sequences come from a C3H/HeJ mouse with alopecia areata. For this mouse line, the MHC haplotype is H2-k.

Of note for this clone: Gene and germline names: mouse. The read ends 4 residues early relative to the CDR3; the germline J gene fills the gap. At the DNA level, this CDR3 is encoded by other sequences in the same sample as well. The chain recombines TRBV5 with TRBJ2-1; D might be TRBD1 (5 bases). Per germline, CDR1 LGHNA and CDR2 YNLKQL (reference sequence). With 4 bases removed from V and 5 bases from J, the gap between germline ends came to 6 bases. The CDR3 consists of 12 residues. CDR3 bases read: TGTGCCAGCAGCCCGACAGATGCT. Translating gives CASSPTDA. The whole CDR3 reads CASSPTDAEQFF.

This clone was observed a handful of times. Germline and genes: mouse. The read gets to within 4 residues of the CDR3 end, and the germline J gene fills in the rest. The V call is TRBV13-2, the J call TRBJ1-2, with D possibly being TRBD1 (5 bases). The germline V gene has CDR1 NNHNN and CDR2 SYGAGS (reference sequence). Deletions cut 2 bases from V and 3 bases from J, with 8 bases between. CDR3 length: 13 residues. The CDR3 is CASGEGRDSDYTF. Incomplete CDR3 DNA: TGTGCCAGCGGTGAGGGCAGGGACTCC.

Of note for this clone: Gene and germline names: mouse. Read coverage stops 4 residues before the CDR3 terminus; the germline J gene supplies the remainder. This rearrangement joins TRBV1 to TRBJ2-7; D remains ambiguous. Germline V gene data show CDR1 as NSQYPW and CDR2 as LRSPGD (reference sequence). The CDR3 has 13 residues. CDR3 region: CTCSASWRYEQYF. The part of the CDR3 DNA that was read is TGCACCTGCAGTGCATCCTGGAGGTAT.

This clone has more than one count but fewer than ten. Gene labels here are mouse ones. The read ends 4 residues before the CDR3 terminus; that terminus is restored from the germline J gene. This same CDR3 is encoded by further DNA sequences in the sample. The genes are TRBV19 and TRBJ2-2, with D possibly matching TRBD1 (5 bases). The V end lost 3 bases, the J end lost 0 bases, and 6 bases lay between the germline ends. The CDR3 spans 14 residues. In germline, CDR1 is FNHDT, CDR2 SITEND (reference sequence). This chain's CDR3 is CASSKQANTGQLYF. CDR3 DNA (partial): TGTGCCAGCAGTAAACAGGCAAACACCGGG.

For this clone: Gene and germline names: mouse. CDR3 loop: CASGEHRGSYNSPLYF. The covered CDR3 bases are TGTGCCAGCGGTGAGCACAGGGGTTCCTATAATTCGCCC. The V and J genes are TRBV13-2 and TRBJ1-6; 7 bases line up with TRBD1. Sequencing ends 3 residues short of the CDR3 end; the germline J gene provides the rest. TRBJ1-6 is noted as an ORF with a role that remains uncertain. CDR1 is NNHNN and CDR2 is SYGAGS in the germline V gene (reference sequence). J was trimmed by 0 bases and V by 2 bases; bases with no gene match: 2. This CDR3 spans 16 amino acids.

Ten or more counts support this clone. Gene names are the mouse ones. This same CDR3 is encoded by further DNA sequences in the sample. CDR3 bases read: TGCACCTGCAGTGCCGACAGTGCT. Translated, it gives CTCSADSA. The complete CDR3 reads CTCSADSAEQFF. The chain uses TRBV1 and TRBJ2-1, with D possibly being TRBD1 (5 bases). The read finishes 4 residues shy of the CDR3 end, and the germline J gene is used to complete it. The germline V gene encodes CDR1 NSQYPW and CDR2 LRSPGD (reference sequence). V lost 3 bases and J 6 bases, leaving 6 bases between the germline ends. This CDR3 comprises 12 residues.

Worth noting for this clone: Gene names are the mouse ones. Incomplete CDR3 DNA: TGTGCCAGCAGTGAACAGGGAGGTGCT. It is translated as CASSEQGGA. The full CDR3 protein reads CASSEQGGAEQFF. V and J are TRBV13-1 and TRBJ2-1; tentative D call: TRBD1 (6 bases). The CDR3 end is not reached by the read, which stops 4 residues before it; the germline J gene fills it in. The V end lost 2 bases, the J end lost 6 bases, and 9 bases lay between the germline ends. This CDR3 has 13 amino acids. From germline, CDR1 is NSHNY and CDR2 SYGAGN.

A few counts support this clone. Mouse names are used for the genes. The read is 4 residues too short to cover the CDR3 end, so that end is filled in from the germline J gene. This CDR3 is also generated by other DNA sequences in the sample. J is TRBJ2-5 and V is TRBV13-3, with D possibly being TRBD1 (5 bases). Germline loops: CDR1 NNHDY, CDR2 SYVADS. The CDR3 runs 11 residues. The CDR3 reads CASSAGDTQYF. CDR3 bases read: TGTGCCAGCAGCGCAGGGGAC.

Comment on this clone: Gene names and germline refer to mouse. The read terminates 4 residues ahead of where the CDR3 ends, so the germline J gene completes it. The V and J genes are TRBV13-1 and TRBJ1-2, with TRBD1 as a possible D gene (6 bases). V was cut by 5 bases and J by 3 bases, with 11 bases left in between. CDR3 length: 13 residues. Looked up from germline, CDR1 is NSHNY and CDR2 is SYGAGN. Partial CDR3 DNA: TGTGCCAGCAGGCTACAGGGAGACTCC. Protein sequence: CASRLQGDS. The full CDR3 is CASRLQGDSDYTF.

The table lists this clone with a few counts. Mouse gene names apply. The read ends 4 residues before the CDR3 terminus; that terminus is restored from the germline J gene. V is TRBV5 and J is TRBJ2-7, with TRBD2 identical over 9 bases. Per the germline V gene, CDR1 is LGHNA and CDR2 is YNLKQL (reference sequence). V shed 0 bases, J shed 2 bases, and the junction held 2 bases outside the gene matches. CDR3 size: 15 residues. The CDR3 loop reads CASSQEPGGAYEQYF. The CDR3 bases that were read are TGTGCCAGCAGCCAAGAACCTGGGGGGGCCTAT.

On this clone itself: Gene names and germline match the mouse. The observed sequence ends 4 residues before the CDR3 terminus, with the missing tail filled in from the germline J gene. V gene TRBV13-3 combines with J gene TRBJ2-3; 14 bases match TRBD2. V gave up 3 bases and J gave up 1 base; unmatched junction bases: 1. Germline V lookup: CDR1 NNHDY, CDR2 SYVADS. The length of the CDR3 is 16 residues. CDR3 sequence reads: CASSGGLGGRAETLYF. CDR3 bases read: TGTGCCAGCAGTGGGGGACTGGGGGGGCGTGCAGAA.

In its sample, this clone was seen a few times. The germline and genes are mouse ones. The part of the CDR3 DNA that was read is TGTGCCAGCAGCCAAGATAGAGGGACTGGGGATAACTATGCT. It specifies CASSQDRGTGDNYA. The entire CDR3 is CASSQDRGTGDNYAEQFF. This chain connects TRBV5 to TRBJ2-1, with 10 bases fitting TRBD2. Read sequence stops 4 residues before the CDR3 end, and the germline J gene provides the missing end. The CDR3 runs to 18 residues. Germline CDR1 LGHNA, CDR2 YNLKQL (reference sequence). The ends lost 0 bases at V and 0 bases at J; junction bases unmatched: 5.

Comments on this clone: Here the gene names and germline are mouse. Coverage ceases 3 residues before the CDR3 finishes, and the germline J gene fills in the end. V is TRBV13-2 and J is TRBJ1-6, with D perhaps TRBD1 (5 bases). TRBJ1-6 belongs to the ORF category, with a function that is uncertain. The V gene lost 0 bases and the J gene lost 7 bases, with 11 bases spanning the gap. The CDR3 runs to 15 residues. The germline CDR1 and CDR2 sequences are NNHNN and SYGAGS (reference sequence). Partial CDR3 DNA: TGTGCCAGCGGTGATGGGGGGGGTTGGAATTCGCCC. This translates into CASGDGGGWNSP. In full, the CDR3 reads CASGDGGGWNSPLYF.

Of note for this clone: The germline and genes are mouse ones. The CDR3 end falls 4 residues outside the read, so it is completed with the germline J gene. The rearrangement links TRBV13-1 to TRBJ1-1; 7 nucleotides agree with TRBD1. V lost 5 bases, J lost 0 bases, and 4 bases stayed unmatched. CDR3 length equals 14 residues. Germline CDR1 reads NSHNY; CDR2 reads SYGAGN. CDR3 DNA, as far as it was read: TGTGCCAGCAGCAGGACAGGAACAAACACA. This translates into CASSRTGTNT. The entire CDR3 protein reads CASSRTGTNTEVFF.

This clone has just a few counts. Mouse gene names and germline throughout. The CDR3 is cut off 4 residues early in the read; its end comes from the germline J gene. The J gene is TRBJ1-2, the V gene TRBV13-1; D may be TRBD1 (5 bases). Trimming took off 5 bases at V and 4 bases at J, with 12 bases between the two ends. Germline loops: CDR1 NSHNY, CDR2 SYGAGN. The CDR3 sequence is 13 residues long. CDR3 protein: CASSGQGLSDYTF. The sequenced part of the CDR3 DNA is TGTGCCAGCAGCGGCCAGGGACTCTCC.

This clone came up a few times. Gene names denote mouse genes. The read ends 4 residues shy of where the CDR3 ends; the end is completed using the germline J gene. The genes are TRBV13-2 and TRBJ1-1, with a weak D call TRBD1 (5 bases). Germline assignment: CDR1 NNHNN and CDR2 SYGAGS (reference sequence). The CDR3 is made up of 13 amino acids. The CDR3 region is CASGVMTGGEVFF. The CDR3 bases that were read are TGTGCCAGCGGTGTCATGACTGGGGGA.

This clone was detected only a few times. Here the gene names and germline are mouse. The sequenced part of the CDR3 DNA is TGTGCCAGCAGCCCCACCGGGACTGGGAACTATGCT. This translates into CASSPTGTGNYA. The entire CDR3 protein is CASSPTGTGNYAEQFF. This chain joins TRBV19 and TRBJ2-1; 9 positions agree with TRBD2. The DNA ends 4 residues before the CDR3 does, and the rest of the CDR3 is filled in from the germline J gene. V was pared by 5 bases and J by 1 base, with 7 bases of the junction left unmatched. The CDR3 totals 16 residues. Germline V gene sequence: CDR1 FNHDT, CDR2 SITEND (reference sequence).

This clone was seen more than once but under ten times. Gene names and germline refer to mouse. The read stops 4 residues short of the end of the CDR3; the missing end is completed from the germline J gene. The rearrangement uses TRBV1 and TRBJ2-5; D ambiguous. V dropped 0 bases and J dropped 3 bases, with 7 bases sitting between them. Germline assignment: CDR1 NSQYPW and CDR2 LRSPGD (reference sequence). There are 14 residues in the CDR3. Here the CDR3 reads CTCSAEAWQDTQYF. The DNA read from the CDR3 is TGCACCTGCAGTGCAGAAGCCTGGCAAGAC.

A few counts support this clone. Gene and germline names: mouse. With the read ending 4 residues before the CDR3 end, the germline J gene is used to fill in that end. Within the sample, other DNA sequences also encode this same CDR3. The V call is TRBV13-2, the J call TRBJ2-1; 13 nucleotides agree with TRBD2. This CDR3 has 15 residues. Germline lookup yields CDR1 NNHNN and CDR2 SYGAGS (reference sequence). The CDR3 bases that were read are TGTGCCAGCGGTGAGCCGGGACTGGGGGGGGCT. Protein sequence: CASGEPGLGGA. The entire CDR3 sequence reads CASGEPGLGGAEQFF.

Notes on this clone: Gene names are the mouse ones. Read coverage stops 4 residues before the CDR3 terminus; the germline J gene supplies the remainder. At the DNA level, this CDR3 is encoded by other sequences in the same sample as well. The chain employs TRBV5 and TRBJ2-1; TRBD1 matches 10 bases. Germline CDR1 reads LGHNA; CDR2 reads YNLKQL (reference sequence). The length of the CDR3 is 15 residues. J was trimmed by 5 bases and V by 1 base; bases with no gene match: 2. Incomplete CDR3 DNA: TGTGCCAGCAGCCAAGCCGGGACAGGGGATGCT. Residues: CASSQAGTGDA. The full CDR3 reads CASSQAGTGDAEQFF.

This clone was observed a handful of times. Any gene name here is a mouse gene name. The read gets to within 4 residues of the CDR3 end, and the germline J gene fills in the rest. In the same sample, other DNA sequences code for this CDR3. The chain recombines TRBV13-3 with TRBJ2-3; the D gene is possibly TRBD2 (5 bases). The germline CDR1 and CDR2 sequences are NNHDY and SYVADS. With 1 base removed from V and 0 bases from J, the gap between germline ends came to 9 bases. This CDR3 has 15 residues. The sequenced part of the CDR3 DNA is TGTGCCAGCAGTGATTTGGGGATTAGTGCAGAA. This encodes CASSDLGISAE. In full, the CDR3 reads CASSDLGISAETLYF.